A single sample is the source of the 31 T cell receptor beta chains below, sequenced in a study of cytomegalovirus exposure and HLA in healthy donors. PCR involved 60 Vbeta and 13 Jbeta primers. Clones were read by immunoSEQ multiplex PCR, and TCRdb kept only the in-frame ones, dropping some. The listing records some 110,000 clones. Sample: PBMCs. The receptors were gathered from a man aged 30 to 39 in good health and CMV-seronegative.

The J gene is TRBJ2-1, the V gene TRBV19, with 10 nucleotides matching TRBD2. V gave up 6 bases and J gave up 0 bases; unmatched junction bases: 5. Germline CDR1 reads LNHDA; CDR2 reads SQIVND (reference sequence). The length of the CDR3 is 16 residues. CDR3 sequence reads: CASRTSGRSSYNEQFF. In DNA, the CDR3 is TGTGCCAGTAGGACTAGCGGGCGGAGCTCCTACAATGAGCAGTTCTTC.

J is TRBJ2-7 and V is TRBV9; TRBD2 matches at 8 bases. The CDR3 has 16 amino acids. The germline gives CDR1 SGDLS, CDR2 YYNGEE. The J segment lost 3 bases and the V segment lost 2 bases, leaving 10 bases of the junction unmatched. This chain's CDR3 is CASSVNDGGGLYEQYF. CDR3 coding DNA: TGTGCCAGCAGCGTGAATGACGGGGGGGGCCTCTACGAGCAGTACTTC.

This chain joins TRBV19 and TRBJ2-1; D is perhaps TRBD1 (5 bases). This CDR3 is 15 amino acids long. The V end was cut by 6 bases, the J end by 2 bases, with 14 bases between. The germline V gene has CDR1 LNHDA and CDR2 SQIVND (reference sequence). The CDR3 sequence is CASSQDSYAYNEQFF. The CDR3, as DNA: TGTGCCAGTAGCCAAGACAGTTACGCCTACAATGAGCAGTTCTTC.

The CDR3 DNA sequence: TGCGCCAGCAGCTTCGGGAACACTGAAGCTTTCTTT. Translated, it gives CASSFGNTEAFF. This chain connects TRBV5-1 to TRBJ1-1; D ambiguous. Deletions cut 2 bases from V and 1 base from J, with 3 bases between. Germline CDR1 and CDR2: SGHRS and YFSETQ. The CDR3 consists of 12 residues. The entire variable domain, with the rest obtained from reference TRBV5-1 and TRBJ1-1, is as follows: KAGVTQTPRYLIKTRGQQVTLSCSPISGHRSVSWYQQTPGQGLQFLFEYFSETQRNKGNFPGRFSGRQFSNSRSEMNVSTLELGDSALYLCASSFGNTEAFFGQGTRLTVV.

V gene TRBV19 combines with J gene TRBJ2-2; unclear D gene. Trimming removed 10 bases from V and 1 base from J, with 10 bases in between. Germline V CDR1 and CDR2: LNHDA, SQIVND (reference sequence). This CDR3 region has 13 residues. DNA of the CDR3: TGTGCCACCATACCAGGGAACACCGGGGAGCTGTTTTTT. This sequence encodes CATIPGNTGELFF.

As concerns this clone: One end of the junction is discordant with germline, which a read error may explain. J is TRBJ1-1 and V is TRBV5-6, with TRBD1 as a possible D gene (6 bases). Germline assignment: CDR1 SGHDT and CDR2 YYEEEE. The CDR3 length is 12 residues. Written as DNA, the CDR3 is TGTGCCAGCAGCCTTGGGGACACTGAAGCCTTCTTT. Residues: CASSLGDTEAFF.

The V and J genes are TRBV7-6 and TRBJ2-2; 10 bases are shared with TRBD2. This CDR3 has 17 residues. CDR1 and CDR2 from the germline V gene are SGHVS and FNYEAQ. V shed 3 bases, J shed 6 bases, and the junction held 10 bases outside the gene matches. The CDR3 sequence: CASSFTLAGVEAGELFF. The CDR3 DNA reads TGTGCCAGCAGCTTCACTCTAGCGGGGGTGGAAGCCGGGGAGCTGTTTTTT.

The V call is TRBV7-3, the J call TRBJ1-2; TRBD1 matches at 9 bases. CDR3 length equals 15 residues. Germline V gene lookup returns CDR1 SGHTA and CDR2 FQGTGA. Germline trimming cut 0 bases from V and 2 bases from J; bases unmatched to any gene: 1. CDR3 residues: CASSLTDRGNYGYTF. CDR3 bases: TGTGCCAGCAGCTTAACCGACAGGGGGAACTATGGCTACACCTTC.

Comment on this clone: A read error may produce the germline difference seen at one junction end. The rearrangement links TRBV12-5 to TRBJ2-5; 11 bases match TRBD2. The CDR3 contains 11 residues. CDR1 is LGHNT, CDR2 FRNRAP, per germline. CDR3 nucleotides: TGTGCTAGTGGCCTCGAGACTAGCGGGGACTTC. Amino acids: CASGLETSGDF.

The chain recombines TRBV7-8 with TRBJ1-2; D is ambiguous. The V end lost 1 base, the J end lost 1 base, and 16 bases lay between the germline ends. This CDR3 region has 17 residues. Germline V gives CDR1 SGHVS, CDR2 FQNEAQ. This CDR3 is CASSLGPGRVVNYGYTF. The CDR3 DNA follows: TGTGCCAGCAGCTTAGGCCCGGGGAGGGTGGTTAACTATGGCTACACCTTC.

The rearrangement joins TRBV5-1 to TRBJ2-7; 7 bases match TRBD1. This CDR3 spans 17 amino acids. CDR1 is SGHRS and CDR2 is YFSETQ in the germline V gene. The ends lost 5 bases at V and 2 bases at J; junction bases unmatched: 16. Here the CDR3 reads CASRSMGQTTSAYEQYF. The CDR3 DNA reads TGCGCCAGCAGATCGATGGGACAGACAACTTCGGCCTACGAGCAGTACTTC. Using reference TRBV5-1 and TRBJ2-7 for the parts outside the CDR3, the full variable domain is KAGVTQTPRYLIKTRGQQVTLSCSPISGHRSVSWYQQTPGQGLQFLFEYFSETQRNKGNFPGRFSGRQFSNSRSEMNVSTLELGDSALYLCASRSMGQTTSAYEQYFGPGTRLTVT.

The chain links TRBV27 to TRBJ1-2; D perhaps matches TRBD1 (5 bases). CDR3 length equals 16 residues. Germline assignment: CDR1 MNHEY and CDR2 SMNVEV (reference sequence). Between the trimmed V and J ends, which lost 2 bases and 5 bases, there was a span of 18 bases. Here the CDR3 reads CASSLGGQGSVYGYTF. The CDR3 DNA reads TGTGCCAGCAGTTTAGGCGGACAAGGTAGTGTGTATGGCTACACCTTC.

The V gene is TRBV2, the J gene TRBJ2-1, with D perhaps TRBD2 (5 bases). Germline V CDR1 and CDR2: SNHLY, FYNNEI. The CDR3 covers 14 residues. The germline V and J ends were trimmed by 4 bases and 9 bases, with 16 bases remaining between them. CDR3 nucleotide sequence: TGTGCCAGCAGTGGGGAGCGGATTGGCGGTGAGCAGTTCTTC. This gives the protein CASSGERIGGEQFF.

The chain joins TRBV6-6 to TRBJ1-2, with D perhaps matching TRBD1 (6 bases). V shed 0 bases and J shed 4 bases, with 12 bases lying between them. CDR1 and CDR2 from the germline V gene are MNHNY and SVGAGI (reference sequence). This CDR3 contains 15 residues. Here the CDR3 reads CASSYSPGDGYGYTF. The DNA of the CDR3 is TGTGCCAGCAGTTACTCTCCAGGGGATGGCTATGGCTACACCTTC.

V gene TRBV6-5 combines with J gene TRBJ2-5; 10 positions match TRBD1. Germline CDR1 and CDR2: MNHEY and SVGAGI. V shed 6 bases and J 3 bases; nucleotides not matched to a gene: 1. The CDR3 contains 13 residues. The CDR3 sequence is CASRTGGEETQYF. The CDR3 nucleotides read TGTGCCAGCAGGACAGGGGGCGAAGAGACCCAGTACTTC.

The chain has TRBV10-3 and TRBJ2-2; the D gene is possibly TRBD1 (6 bases). The V and J ends lost 1 base and 1 base respectively, with 13 bases between them. CDR3 length equals 17 residues. Germline lookup yields CDR1 ENHRY and CDR2 SYGVKD. This CDR3 is CAISELPGVVNTGELFF. The CDR3 DNA follows: TGTGCCATCAGTGAGTTACCAGGGGTCGTGAACACCGGGGAGCTGTTTTTT.

J is TRBJ2-7 and V is TRBV2, with D possibly being TRBD1 (6 bases). CDR3 length equals 12 residues. Germline V gene data show CDR1 as SNHLY and CDR2 as FYNNEI. The V and J ends lost 6 bases and 0 bases respectively, with 6 bases between them. CDR3 bases: TGTGCCAGCAGACAGGGCTCCTACGAGCAGTACTTC. It specifies CASRQGSYEQYF.

This chain links TRBV5-1 with TRBJ1-2; D possibly corresponds to TRBD1 (5 bases). CDR3 length: 15 amino acids. V was cut by 0 bases and J by 4 bases, with 13 bases left in between. The germline V gene encodes CDR1 SGHRS and CDR2 YFSETQ. DNA for the CDR3: TGCGCCAGCAGCTTGGAGGGCAGGGCTGGCTATGGCTACACCTTC. Translated: CASSLEGRAGYGYTF.

CDR3 in amino acids: CASSQREENIQYF. As DNA, the CDR3 is TGCGCCAGCAGCCAACGGGAGGAGAACATTCAGTACTTC. This rearrangement joins TRBV5-1 to TRBJ2-4; TRBD2 matches at 7 bases. The junction had 5 bases not matched to a gene; V was cut back by 4 bases and J by 7 bases. Per the germline V gene, CDR1 is SGHRS and CDR2 is YFSETQ. The CDR3 is 13 residues long.

This chain connects TRBV7-9 to TRBJ2-7; D possibly corresponds to TRBD2 (5 bases). The CDR3 totals 15 residues. V lost 1 base to trimming and J lost 3 bases, with 13 bases between them. Germline V gene sequence: CDR1 SEHNR, CDR2 FQNEAQ (reference sequence). CDR3 protein: CASSLGRSGDYEQYF. CDR3 bases: TGTGCCAGCAGCTTAGGGCGCAGCGGCGACTACGAGCAGTACTTC.

This clone is medium-sized by frequency. The chain recombines TRBV6-1 with TRBJ2-5, with D possibly being TRBD2 (6 bases). V shed 7 bases and J shed 5 bases, with 14 bases lying between them. Per the germline V gene, CDR1 is MNHNS and CDR2 is SASEGT. The CDR3 spans 13 residues. CDR3 sequence: CASTSRESETQYF. The CDR3 nucleotides are TGTGCCAGCACCTCTCGGGAGTCTGAGACCCAGTACTTC.

V usage is TRBV2 and J usage is TRBJ2-5; D remains unclear. Germline V gives CDR1 SNHLY, CDR2 FYNNEI. V gave up 4 bases and J gave up 1 base, with 7 bases separating them. CDR3 length: 13 residues. CDR3 DNA: TGTGCCAGCAGTGGGCAGATCCAAGAGACCCAGTACTTC. Residues: CASSGQIQETQYF. Using reference TRBV2 and TRBJ2-5 for the parts outside the CDR3, the full variable domain is EPEVTQTPSHQVTQMGQEVILRCVPISNHLYFYWYRQILGQKVEFLVSFYNNEISEKSEIFDDQFSVERPDGSNFTLKIRSTKLEDSAMYFCASSGQIQETQYFGPGTRLLVL.

In DNA form, the CDR3 reads TGTGCCAGCAGATCAAACACTGAAGCTTTCTTT. As protein: CASRSNTEAFF. V usage is TRBV2 and J usage is TRBJ1-1; D is ambiguous. Deletions cut 6 bases from V and 2 bases from J, with 4 bases between. Germline V gene data show CDR1 as SNHLY and CDR2 as FYNNEI. The CDR3 consists of 11 residues.

The chain couples TRBV2 to TRBJ2-1; D perhaps matches TRBD1 (5 bases). Germline lookup yields CDR1 SNHLY and CDR2 FYNNEI. The CDR3 has 15 amino acids. V was clipped by 4 bases and J by 9 bases, with 19 bases between them. The DNA for the CDR3 is TGTGCCAGCAGTGCAAATGGGCCCGGGCAGGGTGAGCAGTTCTTC. Amino acids: CASSANGPGQGEQFF.

This chain joins TRBV5-1 and TRBJ1-1; no clear D. Germline V gene data show CDR1 as SGHRS and CDR2 as YFSETQ. Trimming stripped 5 bases from V and 0 bases from J, with 11 bases between. CDR3 size: 14 residues. DNA for the CDR3: TGCGCCAGCAGTGGAACAGAAGTGAACACTGAAGCTTTCTTT. Translating gives CASSGTEVNTEAFF.

The J gene is TRBJ2-1, the V gene TRBV5-4, with 8 bases matching TRBD2. The CDR3 length is 15 residues. The trim removed 3 bases at V and 8 bases at J, leaving 10 bases unmatched. CDR1 and CDR2 (germline): SGHNT, YYREEE (reference sequence). As DNA, the CDR3 is TGTGCCAGCAGCTCCTCTCCGGGGGGGGTCGATGAGCAGTTCTTC. Amino acids: CASSSSPGGVDEQFF.

CDR3 coding DNA: TGTGCCAGTAGTATAGATGGGGGGACAGGTACGAATGAGCAGTTCTTC. It is translated as CASSIDGGTGTNEQFF. This sequence joins TRBV19 and TRBJ2-1; 8 bases line up with TRBD1. The CDR3 extends over 16 amino acids. CDR1 and CDR2 (germline): LNHDA, SQIVND (reference sequence). V shed 0 bases, J shed 7 bases, and the junction held 8 bases outside the gene matches.

The V gene is TRBV19, the J gene TRBJ2-5; 8 bases are a match to TRBD2. Per the germline V gene, CDR1 is LNHDA and CDR2 is SQIVND (reference sequence). The CDR3 runs 16 residues. J gave up 2 bases and V 3 bases, and 8 bases lay outside the gene matches. The CDR3 DNA sequence: TGTGCCAGTAGTATCCGGACTAGCAAGGGTCAAGAGACCCAGTACTTC. Encoded protein: CASSIRTSKGQETQYF. Together with reference TRBV19 and TRBJ2-5, the CDR3 gives the full variable domain: DGGITQSPKYLFRKEGQNVTLSCEQNLNHDAMYWYRQDPGQGLRLIYYSQIVNDFQKGDIAEGYSVSREKKESFPLTVTSAQKNPTAFYLCASSIRTSKGQETQYFGPGTRLLVL.

This chain uses TRBV6-1 with TRBJ2-7, with D maybe TRBD1 (7 bases). There are 15 residues in the CDR3. V lost 6 bases and J 1 base, leaving 16 bases between the germline ends. Germline V gene lookup returns CDR1 MNHNS and CDR2 SASEGT. The CDR3 loop reads CASRLRDSPSYEQYF. CDR3 in DNA: TGTGCCAGCAGATTGCGGGACAGCCCTTCCTACGAGCAGTACTTC.

The gene calls are TRBV4-3 and TRBJ2-3; TRBD1 might be the D (6 bases). Germline V gene sequence: CDR1 LGHNA, CDR2 YSLEER. Trimming removed 0 bases at V and 14 bases at J, with 18 bases between. The CDR3 runs 14 residues. Here the CDR3 DNA reads TGCGCCAGCAGCCAAGAGAGGGGGACAACCCGAACGTATTTT. Residues: CASSQERGTTRTYF.

The V call is TRBV5-1, the J call TRBJ2-3; 8 bases are a match to TRBD1. This CDR3 is 13 amino acids long. Germline V gene sequence: CDR1 SGHRS, CDR2 YFSETQ. V lost 4 bases and J lost 6; bases outside the gene matches: 4. CDR3 sequence: CASSAQGADTQYF. CDR3 nucleotide sequence: TGCGCCAGCAGCGCCCAGGGGGCTGATACGCAGTATTTT.